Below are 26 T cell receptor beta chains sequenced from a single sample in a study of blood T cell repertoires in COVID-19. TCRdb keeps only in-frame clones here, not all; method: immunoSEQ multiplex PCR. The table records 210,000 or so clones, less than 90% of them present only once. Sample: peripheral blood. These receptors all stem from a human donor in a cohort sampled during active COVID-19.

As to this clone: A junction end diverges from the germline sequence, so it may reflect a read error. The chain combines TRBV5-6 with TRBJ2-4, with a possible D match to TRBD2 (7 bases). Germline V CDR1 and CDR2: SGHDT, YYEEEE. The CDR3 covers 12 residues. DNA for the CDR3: TGTGCCAGCAGCCTCACCGGGGGGCCCTCGGACTTC. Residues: CASSLTGGPSDF. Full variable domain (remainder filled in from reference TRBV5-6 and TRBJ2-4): DAGVTQSPTHLIKTRGQQVTLRCSPKSGHDTVSWYQQALGQGPQFIFQYYEEEERQRGNFPDRFSGHQFPNYSSELNVNALLLGDSALYLCASSLTGGPSDFGAGTRLSVL.

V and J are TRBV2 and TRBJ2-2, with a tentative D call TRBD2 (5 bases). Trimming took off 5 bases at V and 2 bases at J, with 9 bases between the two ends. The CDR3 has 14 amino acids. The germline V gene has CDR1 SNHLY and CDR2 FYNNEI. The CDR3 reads CASSRTGNTGELFF. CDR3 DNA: TGTGCCAGCAGTCGGACGGGAAACACCGGGGAGCTGTTTTTT.

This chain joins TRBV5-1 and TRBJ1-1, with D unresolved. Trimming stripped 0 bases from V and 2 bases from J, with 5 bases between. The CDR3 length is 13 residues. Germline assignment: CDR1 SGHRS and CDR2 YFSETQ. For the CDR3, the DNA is TGCGCCAGCAGCTTGGCCCCTAACACTGAAGCTTTCTTT. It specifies CASSLAPNTEAFF. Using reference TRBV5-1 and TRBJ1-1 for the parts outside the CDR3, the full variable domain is KAGVTQTPRYLIKTRGQQVTLSCSPISGHRSVSWYQQTPGQGLQFLFEYFSETQRNKGNFPGRFSGRQFSNSRSEMNVSTLELGDSALYLCASSLAPNTEAFFGQGTRLTVV.

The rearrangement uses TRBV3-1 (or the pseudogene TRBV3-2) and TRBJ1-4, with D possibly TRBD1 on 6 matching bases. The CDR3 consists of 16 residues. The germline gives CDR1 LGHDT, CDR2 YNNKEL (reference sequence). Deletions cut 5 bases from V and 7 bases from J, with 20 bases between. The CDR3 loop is CASSKGVYRETEKLFF. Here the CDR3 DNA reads TGTGCCAGCAGCAAAGGGGTGTACAGGGAAACTGAAAAACTGTTTTTT.

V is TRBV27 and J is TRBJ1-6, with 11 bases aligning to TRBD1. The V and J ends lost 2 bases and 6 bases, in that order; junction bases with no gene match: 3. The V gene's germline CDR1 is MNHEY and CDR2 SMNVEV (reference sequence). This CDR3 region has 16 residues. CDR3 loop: CASSLGQGASNSPLHF. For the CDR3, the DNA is TGTGCCAGCAGTTTAGGACAGGGGGCTTCTAATTCACCCCTCCACTTT.

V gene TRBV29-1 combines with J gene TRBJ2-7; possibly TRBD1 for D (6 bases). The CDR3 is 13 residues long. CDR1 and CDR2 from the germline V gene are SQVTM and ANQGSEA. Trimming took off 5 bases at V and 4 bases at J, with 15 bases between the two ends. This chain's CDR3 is CSVKDSYSYEQYF. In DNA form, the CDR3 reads TGCAGCGTTAAGGACAGCTACTCTTACGAGCAGTACTTC.

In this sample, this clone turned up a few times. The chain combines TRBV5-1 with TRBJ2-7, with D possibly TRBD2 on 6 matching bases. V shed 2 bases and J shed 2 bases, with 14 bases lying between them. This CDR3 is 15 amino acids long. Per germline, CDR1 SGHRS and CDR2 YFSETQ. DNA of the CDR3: TGCGCCAGCAGCTTTGGTAGCGGATCGACCTACGAGCAGTACTTC. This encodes CASSFGSGSTYEQYF.

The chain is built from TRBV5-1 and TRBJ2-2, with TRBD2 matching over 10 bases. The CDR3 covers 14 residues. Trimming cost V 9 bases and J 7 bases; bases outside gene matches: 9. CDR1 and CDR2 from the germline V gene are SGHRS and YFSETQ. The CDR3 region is CATSSSGSSGELFF. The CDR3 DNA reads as TGCGCCACCTCTTCTAGCGGGAGTAGCGGGGAGCTGTTTTTT.

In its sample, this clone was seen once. Here the CDR3 DNA reads TGCGCCAGCAGCTTGGACCAGGGGTATGGCTACACCTTC. Its protein product is CASSLDQGYGYTF. V gene TRBV5-1 combines with J gene TRBJ1-2; maybe TRBD1 (6 bases). Germline V CDR1 and CDR2: SGHRS, YFSETQ. V shed 0 bases and J shed 5 bases, with 8 bases lying between them. The CDR3 is 13 residues long.

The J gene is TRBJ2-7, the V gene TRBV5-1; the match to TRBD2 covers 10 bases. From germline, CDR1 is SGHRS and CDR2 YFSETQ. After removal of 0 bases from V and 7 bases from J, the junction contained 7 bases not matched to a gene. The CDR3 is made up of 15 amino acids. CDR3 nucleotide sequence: TGCGCCAGCAGCTTGGAGGCTAGCGGGAGAGGTGAGCAGTACTTC. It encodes CASSLEASGRGEQYF.

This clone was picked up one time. DNA of the CDR3: TGTGCCATCAGTGACCCAGCGGGAGGGAAAGAGACCCAGTACTTC. It is translated as CAISDPAGGKETQYF. This sequence joins TRBV10-3 and TRBJ2-5; TRBD2 agrees at 10 bases. Germline V gives CDR1 ENHRY, CDR2 SYGVKD. With V trimmed by 3 bases and J by 3 bases, 4 bases remained unmatched. This CDR3 is 15 amino acids long.

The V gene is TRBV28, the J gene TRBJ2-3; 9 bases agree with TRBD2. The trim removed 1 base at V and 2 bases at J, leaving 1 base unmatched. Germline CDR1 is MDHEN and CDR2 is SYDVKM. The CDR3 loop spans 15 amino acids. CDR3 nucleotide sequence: TGTGCCAGCAGTTTATTAGCGGGGGTCACAGATACGCAGTATTTT. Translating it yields CASSLLAGVTDTQYF. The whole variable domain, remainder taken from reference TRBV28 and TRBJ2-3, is DVKVTQSSRYLVKRTGEKVFLECVQDMDHENMFWYRQDPGLGLRLIYFSYDVKMKEKGDIPEGYSVSREKKERFSLILESASTNQTSMYLCASSLLAGVTDTQYFGPGTRLTVL.

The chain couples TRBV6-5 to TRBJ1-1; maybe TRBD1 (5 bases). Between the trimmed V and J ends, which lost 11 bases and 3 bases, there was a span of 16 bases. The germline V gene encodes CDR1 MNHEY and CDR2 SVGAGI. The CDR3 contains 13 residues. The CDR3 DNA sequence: TGTGCCGCTCGGCGGGGGTCGGACACTGAAGCTTTCTTT. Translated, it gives CAARRGSDTEAFF.

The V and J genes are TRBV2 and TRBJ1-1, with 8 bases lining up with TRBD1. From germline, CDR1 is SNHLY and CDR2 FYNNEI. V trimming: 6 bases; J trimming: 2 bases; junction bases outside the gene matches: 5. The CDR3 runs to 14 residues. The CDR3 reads CASSYRGINTEAFF. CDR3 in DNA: TGTGCCAGCAGCTACAGGGGGATAAACACTGAAGCTTTCTTT.

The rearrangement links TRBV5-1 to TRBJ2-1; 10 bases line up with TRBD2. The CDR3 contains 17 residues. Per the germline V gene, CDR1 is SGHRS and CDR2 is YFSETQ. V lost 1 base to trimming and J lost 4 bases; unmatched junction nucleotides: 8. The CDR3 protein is CASSLSPLAGGYNEQFF. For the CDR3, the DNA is TGCGCCAGCAGCTTGTCCCCCTTAGCGGGAGGATACAATGAGCAGTTCTTC.

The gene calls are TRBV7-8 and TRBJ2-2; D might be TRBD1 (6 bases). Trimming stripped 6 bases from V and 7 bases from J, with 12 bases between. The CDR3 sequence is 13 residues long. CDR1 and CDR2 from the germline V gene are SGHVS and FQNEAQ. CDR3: CASSWTASGELFF. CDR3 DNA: TGTGCCAGCAGTTGGACAGCGAGCGGGGAGCTGTTTTTT.

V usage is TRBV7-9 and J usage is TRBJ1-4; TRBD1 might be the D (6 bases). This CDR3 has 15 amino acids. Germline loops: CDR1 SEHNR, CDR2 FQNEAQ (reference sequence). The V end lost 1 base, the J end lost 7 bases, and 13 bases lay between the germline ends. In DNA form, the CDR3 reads TGTGCCAGCAGCTTAGTTCTGGGACAAACTGAAAAACTGTTTTTT. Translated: CASSLVLGQTEKLFF.

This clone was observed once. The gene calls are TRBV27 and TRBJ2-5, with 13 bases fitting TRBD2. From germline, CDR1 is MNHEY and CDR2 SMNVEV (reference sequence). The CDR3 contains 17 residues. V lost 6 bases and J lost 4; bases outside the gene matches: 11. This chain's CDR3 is CASSQPRTSGRGETQYF. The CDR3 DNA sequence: TGTGCCAGCAGCCAACCGCGGACTAGCGGGAGAGGAGAGACCCAGTACTTC.

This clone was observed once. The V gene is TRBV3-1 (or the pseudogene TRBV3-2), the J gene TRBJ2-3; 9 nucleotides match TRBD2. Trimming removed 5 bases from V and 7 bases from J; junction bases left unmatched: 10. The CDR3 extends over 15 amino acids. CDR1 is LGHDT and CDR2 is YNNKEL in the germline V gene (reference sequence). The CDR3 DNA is TGTGCCAGCAGCAGTGGGAGCGGGGGGCCTAATACGCAGTATTTT. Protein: CASSSGSGGPNTQYF.

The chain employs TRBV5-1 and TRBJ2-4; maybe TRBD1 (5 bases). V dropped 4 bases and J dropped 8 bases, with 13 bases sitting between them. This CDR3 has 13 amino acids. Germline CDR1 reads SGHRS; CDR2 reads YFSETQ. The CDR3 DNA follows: TGCGCCAGCAGCGAGGACAATGGAGACATTCAGTACTTC. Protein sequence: CASSEDNGDIQYF.

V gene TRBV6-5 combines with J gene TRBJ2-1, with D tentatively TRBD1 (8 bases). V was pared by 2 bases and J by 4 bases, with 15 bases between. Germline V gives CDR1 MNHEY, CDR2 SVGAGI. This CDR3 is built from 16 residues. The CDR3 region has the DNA TGTGCCAGCAGTTACGTCGGACAGGGAGGGTACAATGAGCAGTTCTTC. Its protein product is CASSYVGQGGYNEQFF.

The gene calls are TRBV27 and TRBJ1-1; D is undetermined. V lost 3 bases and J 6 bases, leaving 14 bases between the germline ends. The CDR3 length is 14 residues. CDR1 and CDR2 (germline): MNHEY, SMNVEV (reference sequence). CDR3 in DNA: TGTGCCAGCAGTTTGATCCGGGAAAGTCCTGAAGCTTTCTTT. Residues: CASSLIRESPEAFF.

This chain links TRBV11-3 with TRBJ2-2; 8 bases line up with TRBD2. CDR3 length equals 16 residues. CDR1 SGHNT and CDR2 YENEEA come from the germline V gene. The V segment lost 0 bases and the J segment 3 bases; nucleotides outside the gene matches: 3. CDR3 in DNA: TGTGCCAGCAGCTTAGAAGGGCGGGAGGACACCGGGGAGCTGTTTTTT. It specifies CASSLEGREDTGELFF.

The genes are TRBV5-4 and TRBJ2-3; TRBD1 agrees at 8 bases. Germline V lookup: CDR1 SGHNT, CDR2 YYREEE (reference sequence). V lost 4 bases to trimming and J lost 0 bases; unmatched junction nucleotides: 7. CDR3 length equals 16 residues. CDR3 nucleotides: TGTGCCAGCAGCGCGGACAGGGCCCCTAGCACAGATACGCAGTATTTT. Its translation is CASSADRAPSTDTQYF.

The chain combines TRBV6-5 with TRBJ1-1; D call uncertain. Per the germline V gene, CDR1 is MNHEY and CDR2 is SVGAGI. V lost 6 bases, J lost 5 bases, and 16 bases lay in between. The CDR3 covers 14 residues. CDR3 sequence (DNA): TGTGCCAGCAGACCCCGGGCCCCGGGGACTGAAGCTTTCTTT. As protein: CASRPRAPGTEAFF.

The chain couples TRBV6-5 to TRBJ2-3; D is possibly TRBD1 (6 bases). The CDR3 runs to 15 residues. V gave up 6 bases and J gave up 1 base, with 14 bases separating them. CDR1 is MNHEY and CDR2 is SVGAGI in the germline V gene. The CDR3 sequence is CASSRSGEGTDTQYF. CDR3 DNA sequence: TGTGCCAGCAGCAGATCAGGGGAAGGCACAGATACGCAGTATTTT.